This TCR beta chain was found in a study of response to subunit inactivated influenza vaccine (dated by TCRdb to 2017 to 2018). The study in broad terms: Deep quantitative T cell receptor repertoire profiling was used in the study to track responses to a trivalent subunit inactivated influenza vaccine. General study outcomes and caveats: It was suggested by the authors that each seasonal influenza vaccination may recruit only a limited number of new T cells.

Library creation used RT-PCR. The run used an Illumina HiSeq 2500. TCRdb applied fastp at Q25 and MiXCR to the public reads, then kept only in-frame beta chains. Rows are combined by CDR3 protein, so each entry shows the most common genes and DNA. This sample is represented by 600,000 to 850,000 distinct CDR3 sequences; roughly 15% of them were singletons. Together, the top ten hold less than 9% of the sample. CDR1 and CDR2, per the germline V gene (reference sequence), are MNHEY and SMNVEV. The cysteine opens and the phenylalanine closes a CDR3 of 16 amino acids. Only the CDR3 part of the read is kept: 48 bases, read in frame from the first base. V has 2 bases trimmed and J has 2 bases trimmed; junction bases matching no gene number 8. Notes on this clonotype: Its antigen is not yet known. It has no much larger one-base neighbor in the sample; base qualities were not kept.

The clonotype originates from a man in his forties or fifties who received an inactivated influenza vaccine. Donor details come from another sample of the same person, matched by shared clones. This chain joins TRBV27 to TRBJ2-7, with 8 middle bases fitting TRBD1. The sample here was PBMCs from blood, taken less than 15 days before vaccination. The CDR3 region: CASSLQGAQGPYEQYF. In nucleotide form, the sequence is TGTGCCAGCAGTTTACAGGGGGCGCAGGGTCCCTACGAGCAGTACTTC.